This T cell receptor beta chain originates from a study of blood T cell repertoires in COVID-19. Study in general: Some COVID-19 samples were acute and others convalescent; all came from the United States, Italy and Spain. T cells, B-cell-depleted T cells, or PBMCs supplied cDNA or gDNA.

The authors' processing: Reference gene primer amplification in the assay estimated nucleated cell counts. Clones were sequenced by immunoSEQ multiplex PCR, and TCRdb holds only the in-frame ones, with some missing. The V and J calls and the clone size are those of that table, but D and trimming were determined from the DNA. The sample has 200,000 to 250,000 clones; roughly 86% are singletons. Unmatched junction bases numbered 17, after V lost 0 bases and J lost 6 bases. The CDR3 consists of 19 residues. The germline gives CDR1 SGHTA, CDR2 FQGNSA. The chain links TRBV7-2 to TRBJ2-1; 7 positions agree with TRBD2. The sequenced sample was peripheral blood. This receptor was obtained from a woman aged 25 to 39 who had recovered from COVID-19. CDR3 loop: CASSLAGGSIGPPANEQFF. The CDR3 coding sequence is TGTGCCAGCAGCTTAGCGGGGGGGTCTATAGGACCGCCAGCCAATGAGCAGTTCTTC.